The 10 T cell receptor beta chains given below trace back to one sample, sequenced in a study of long-term antiretroviral therapy in people with HIV (dated by TCRdb to between 2021 and 2022). Sequencing of the TRB variable region was done with the immunoSEQ hsTCRB v3.0 assay at survey level resolution. The source is immuneACCESS, and TCRdb retained only in-frame sequences with V and J called. Part of the clones is not carried over; for the studies checked, unresolved V genes explain less than half of this, and the remainder is unexplained. A total of around 30,000 clones appear in this sample, nearly 97% of them only once. Around 7.4% of the sample is in the top ten clones. The specimen comprised unsorted PBMCs, sampled 5.3 years after starting antiretroviral therapy. These receptor sequences come from a man aged 25 to 40 with HIV.

The chain carries TRBV2 and TRBJ2-5; 7 positions agree with TRBD1. The CDR3 runs 15 residues. V was clipped by 5 bases and J by 5 bases; unmatched bases: 11. CDR1 and CDR2 from the germline V gene are SNHLY and FYNNEI. The CDR3 DNA follows: TGTGCCAGCAGTTCTCACCCGACAGGGCGGGAGACCCAGTACTTC. It yields the protein CASSSHPTGRETQYF.

This rearrangement joins TRBV9 to TRBJ2-7; D perhaps matches TRBD2 (6 bases). The CDR3 spans 16 residues. Deletions cut 4 bases from V and 3 bases from J, with 20 bases between. Germline loops: CDR1 SGDLS, CDR2 YYNGEE. CDR3 coding DNA: TGTGCCAGCAGCCCCAGAGGGGACTTCACGGGCTACGAGCAGTACTTC. Residues: CASSPRGDFTGYEQYF.

This clone was counted once. The chain carries TRBV9 and TRBJ2-3, with 7 bases aligning to TRBD1. The CDR3 contains 15 residues. Germline V CDR1 and CDR2: SGDLS, YYNGEE. The V segment lost 0 bases and the J segment 2 bases; nucleotides outside the gene matches: 3. CDR3: CASSVGTGNTDTQYF. The CDR3, as DNA: TGTGCCAGCAGCGTAGGGACAGGCAACACAGATACGCAGTATTTT.

The chain carries TRBV6-1 and TRBJ1-1, with 9 bases lining up with TRBD1. Trimming removed 2 bases from V and 7 bases from J; junction bases left unmatched: 8. The germline V gene encodes CDR1 MNHNS and CDR2 SASEGT. This CDR3 is built from 15 residues. The CDR3 protein is CASSEMTGGGSEAFF. The CDR3 coding sequence is TGTGCCAGCAGTGAAATGACAGGGGGAGGTAGTGAAGCTTTCTTT.

The gene calls are TRBV25-1 and TRBJ2-4, with D perhaps matching TRBD1 (5 bases). The length of the CDR3 is 14 residues. Deletions cut 1 base from V and 6 bases from J, with 10 bases between. Germline V gene lookup returns CDR1 MGHDK and CDR2 SYGVNS. The CDR3 reads CASSEWGGGNIQYF. CDR3 nucleotide sequence: TGTGCCAGCAGTGAATGGGGCGGTGGAAACATTCAGTACTTC.

The chain uses TRBV13 and TRBJ2-5, with D perhaps matching TRBD2 (6 bases). Germline V gives CDR1 PRHDT, CDR2 FYEKMQ (reference sequence). The CDR3 totals 14 residues. V lost 5 bases to trimming and J lost 0 bases, with 10 bases between them. The CDR3, as DNA: TGTGCCAGCAGCCGCCGGGACTACCAAGAGACCCAGTACTTC. It codes for CASSRRDYQETQYF.

The chain couples TRBV28 to TRBJ2-5; D possibly corresponds to TRBD2 (5 bases). The CDR3 spans 12 residues. Germline values: CDR1 MDHEN, CDR2 SYDVKM. Between the trimmed V and J ends, which lost 8 bases and 1 base, there was a span of 8 bases. In DNA form, the CDR3 reads TGTGCCAGCGAGGGCAGCCAAGAGACCCAGTACTTC. Residues: CASEGSQETQYF.

This chain joins TRBV10-1 and TRBJ2-3; 14 positions agree with TRBD2. CDR1 and CDR2 from the germline V gene are WNHNN and SYGVQD (reference sequence). V dropped 7 bases and J dropped 1; count of bases not matched to a gene: 10. CDR3 length: 18 amino acids. CDR3 DNA: TGCGCCAGCACCCCGACTAGCGGGAGGGTCCTGTGCACAGATACGCAGTATTTT. Translating gives CASTPTSGRVLCTDTQYF.

The chain has TRBV9 and TRBJ1-2; D might be TRBD1 (6 bases). V was trimmed by 3 bases and J by 3 bases, leaving 15 bases between them. The CDR3 length is 15 residues. The germline V gene has CDR1 SGDLS and CDR2 YYNGEE. The CDR3 here is CASSGQTGKDYGYTF. The CDR3, as DNA: TGTGCCAGCAGCGGGCAAACAGGGAAGGACTATGGCTACACCTTC.

V gene TRBV7-3 combines with J gene TRBJ1-6, with D possibly matching TRBD1 (6 bases). There are 16 residues in the CDR3. Germline V gene data show CDR1 as SGHTA and CDR2 as FQGTGA. The V gene lost 3 bases and the J gene lost 5 bases, with 14 bases spanning the gap. In DNA, the CDR3 is TGTGCCAGCAGCTTGGAACGACAGGAGAATAATTCACCCCTCCACTTT. It codes for CASSLERQENNSPLHF. Together with reference TRBV7-3 and TRBJ1-6, the CDR3 gives the full variable domain: GAGVSQTPSNKVTEKGKYVELRCDPISGHTALYWYRQSLGQGPEFLIYFQGTGAADDSGLPNDRFFAVRPEGSVSTLKIQRTERGDSAVYLCASSLERQENNSPLHFGNGTRLTVT.